This section outlines one T cell receptor beta chain sequence together with its context. This sample stems from a study of shared T cell receptors in the human thymus. The V gene lost 3 bases and the J gene lost 6 bases, with 14 bases spanning the gap. This CDR3 region has 14 residues. Germline-derived CDR1 and CDR2 are MGHRA and YSYEKL. Profiled with immunoSEQ multiplex PCR; TCRdb holds only in-frame clones, not every one. The table records around 730,000 clones, 75% to 90% of them present only once. The same sample was also used in a study of human thymus T cells. From that study: Immunologically healthy infants in Finland undergoing congenital heart defect surgery were the donors. Thymic samples were excised during corrective heart operations. Blood and thymic repertoires both appeared biased in V and J gene usage. A high degree of thymic repertoire overlap among unrelated individuals was reported in related research.

Input material: thymocytes. This TCR derives from a girl less than two years old with a congenital heart defect. This chain joins TRBV4-1 and TRBJ1-2; tentatively, D is TRBD1 (6 bases). In nucleotides, the CDR3 is TGCGCCAGCAGCCACACCCTACAGGGAAATGGCTACACCTTC. Protein sequence: CASSHTLQGNGYTF.